This T cell receptor beta chain was found in a study of CD8+ T cells in alopecia areata. V was cut by 2 bases and J by 7 bases, with 9 bases left in between. There are 12 residues in the CDR3. The germline V gene encodes CDR1 GTSNPN and CDR2 SVGIG (reference sequence). RNA, once extracted, was reverse transcribed into cDNA for use as the sequencing template. Here immunoSEQ multiplex PCR was the method, and the copy in TCRdb shows in-frame clones only, minus some. Of under 200,000 clones in the sample, 50% to 70% were seen once. Documented treatment: oral pan-JAK inhibitor, 5-10 mg twice daily. This clone came up a few times. Other nucleotide sequences from this sample produce the same CDR3.

The chain links TRBV30 to TRBJ2-1; D not resolved. The sequence was collected from a human donor with alopecia areata. The specimen comprised CD4+ T cells sorted from blood, sampled at week 4, from a patient treated with tofacitinib. CDR3 loop: CAWSPTGNEQFF. CDR3 sequence (DNA): TGTGCCTGGAGTCCAACTGGGAATGAGCAGTTCTTC.